Shown below are 9 T cell receptor beta chains from a single sample sequenced in a study of human thymus T cells. Here immunoSEQ multiplex PCR was the method, and the copy in TCRdb shows in-frame clones only, minus some. This table has more than 45,000 clones, approximately 93% appearing once. Sequenced sample: blood. These receptors were collected from a boy in the first two years of life with a congenital heart defect but otherwise immunologically healthy.

The gene calls are TRBV18 and TRBJ2-5, with D hard to call. The CDR3 contains 14 residues. Trimming took off 3 bases at V and 4 bases at J, with 12 bases between the two ends. Germline loops: CDR1 KGHSH, CDR2 LQKENI. The CDR3 region has the DNA TGTGCCAGCTCACCGCCGGTCAGCCCAGAGACCCAGTACTTC. Translated: CASSPPVSPETQYF.

The chain employs TRBV9 and TRBJ2-1; D uncertain. The CDR3 is 15 residues long. Per germline, CDR1 SGDLS and CDR2 YYNGEE. V lost 0 bases, J lost 4 bases, and 11 bases lay in between. The CDR3 region is CASSVAAPPYNEQFF. The DNA of the CDR3 is TGTGCCAGCAGCGTAGCGGCGCCACCGTACAATGAGCAGTTCTTC.

This clone was seen once. This chain uses TRBV7-2 with TRBJ1-2, with TRBD1 identical over 7 bases. V was clipped by 1 base and J by 8 bases; unmatched bases: 10. CDR1 and CDR2 (germline): SGHTA, FQGNSA. The CDR3 length is 15 residues. The CDR3 DNA sequence: TGTGCCAGCAGCTTAGGAGGAGGGGGCGCTGGGGGCTACACCTTC. It translates to CASSLGGGGAGGYTF.

The chain uses TRBV18 and TRBJ2-7; TRBD2 aligns across 14 bases. Germline CDR1 KGHSH, CDR2 LQKENI. The CDR3 is 16 amino acids. The V and J ends lost 3 bases and 0 bases, in that order; junction bases with no gene match: 1. The CDR3 sequence: CASSPGLAGGSYEQYF. In DNA, the CDR3 is TGTGCCAGCTCACCCGGACTAGCGGGAGGCTCCTACGAGCAGTACTTC.

The chain combines TRBV7-2 with TRBJ2-7; TRBD2 matches at 10 bases. The junction had 5 bases not matched to a gene; V was cut back by 5 bases and J by 4 bases. The germline CDR1 and CDR2 sequences are SGHTA and FQGNSA. The CDR3 is 14 amino acids. The CDR3 bases are TGTGCCAGCAGCGGGGCTAGCGGGGGTTACGAGCAGTACTTC. It codes for CASSGASGGYEQYF.

The chain employs TRBV10-3 and TRBJ1-4; 11 bases align to TRBD1. With 3 bases clipped from V and 6 bases from J, the junction kept 3 bases outside the gene matches. The CDR3 contains 15 residues. Germline CDR1 reads ENHRY; CDR2 reads SYGVKD. Here the CDR3 DNA reads TGTGCCATCAGTGACTCGGACAGGGGGCATGAAAAACTGTTTTTT. Its translation: CAISDSDRGHEKLFF.

The chain has TRBV13 and TRBJ1-1, with a weak D call TRBD1 (6 bases). This CDR3 comprises 12 residues. Germline loops: CDR1 PRHDT, CDR2 FYEKMQ (reference sequence). V lost 10 bases and J lost 5, with 14 bases in between. CDR3 in DNA: TGTGCCATCAGGGGACGTTTAACTGAAGCTTTCTTT. This translates into CAIRGRLTEAFF.

This clone was detected once. The rearrangement uses TRBV5-6 and TRBJ1-4, with 9 bases lining up with TRBD1. CDR1 and CDR2 (germline): SGHDT, YYEEEE. V gave up 4 bases and J gave up 8 bases; unmatched junction bases: 3. This CDR3 region has 13 residues. The chain's CDR3 is CASSTGGREKLFF. DNA of the CDR3: TGTGCCAGCAGCACAGGGGGCAGAGAAAAACTGTTTTTT.

This clone was picked up one time. The chain recombines TRBV7-6 with TRBJ2-7; TRBD1 matches 9 bases. In germline, CDR1 is SGHVS, CDR2 FNYEAQ. The J segment lost 4 bases and the V segment lost 5 bases, leaving 6 bases of the junction unmatched. The CDR3 loop spans 14 amino acids. CDR3: CASSQRQGGYEQYF. CDR3 DNA sequence: TGTGCCAGCAGCCAACGACAGGGGGGGTACGAGCAGTACTTC.